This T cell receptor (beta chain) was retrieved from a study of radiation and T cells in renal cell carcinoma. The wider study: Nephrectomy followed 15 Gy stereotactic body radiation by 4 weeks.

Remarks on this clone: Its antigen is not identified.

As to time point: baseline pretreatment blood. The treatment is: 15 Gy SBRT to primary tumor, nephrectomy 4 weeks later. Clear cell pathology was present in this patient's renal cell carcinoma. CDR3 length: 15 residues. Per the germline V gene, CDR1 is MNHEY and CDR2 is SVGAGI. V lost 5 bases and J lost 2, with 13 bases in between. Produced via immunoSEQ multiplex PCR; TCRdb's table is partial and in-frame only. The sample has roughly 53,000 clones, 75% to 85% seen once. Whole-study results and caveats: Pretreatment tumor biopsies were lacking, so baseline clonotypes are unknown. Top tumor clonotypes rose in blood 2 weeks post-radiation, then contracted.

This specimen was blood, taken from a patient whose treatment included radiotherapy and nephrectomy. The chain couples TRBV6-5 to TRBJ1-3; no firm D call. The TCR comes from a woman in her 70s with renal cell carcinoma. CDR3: CASSGRAPPGNTIYF. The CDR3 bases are TGTGCCAGCAGTGGCCGGGCCCCCCCTGGAAACACCATATATTTT.